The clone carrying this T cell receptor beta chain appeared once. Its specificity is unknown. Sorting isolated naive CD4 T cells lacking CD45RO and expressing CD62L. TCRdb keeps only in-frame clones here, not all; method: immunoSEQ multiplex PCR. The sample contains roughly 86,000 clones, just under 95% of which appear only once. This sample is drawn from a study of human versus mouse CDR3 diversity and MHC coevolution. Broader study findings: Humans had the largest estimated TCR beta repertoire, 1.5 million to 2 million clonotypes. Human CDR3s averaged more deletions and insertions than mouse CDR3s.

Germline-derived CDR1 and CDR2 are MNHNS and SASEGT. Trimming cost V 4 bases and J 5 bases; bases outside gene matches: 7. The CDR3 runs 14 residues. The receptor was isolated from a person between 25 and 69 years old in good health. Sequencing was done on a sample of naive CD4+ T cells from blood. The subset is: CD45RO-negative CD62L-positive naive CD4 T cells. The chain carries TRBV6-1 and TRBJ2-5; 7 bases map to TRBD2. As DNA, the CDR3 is TGTGCCAGCAGTGTTGGCGGGGGAGTGGAGACCCAGTACTTC. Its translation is CASSVGGGVETQYF.